These 12 T cell receptor beta chains originate from one sample sequenced in a study of CD8 T cells in Susac syndrome. The RNA, 0.5 to 1 ug, was put through reverse transcription using random hexamers. TCRdb reprocessed the immunoSEQ multiplex PCR reads with MiXCR, giving one entry per CDR3 protein. The table includes about 94,000 distinct CDR3 sequences, about 94% detected once. Sequencing was done on a sample of CD4+ T cells from PBMCs. The receptors derive from a human donor with Susac syndrome.

The rearrangement uses TRBV20-1 and TRBJ1-5; D ambiguous. V was trimmed by 4 bases and J by 2 bases, leaving 15 bases between them. Germline V gene data show CDR1 as DFQATT and CDR2 as SNEGSKA (reference sequence). The CDR3 is 15 amino acids. The CDR3 region has the DNA TGCAGTGCTATTCCCGCGATGAGAGGCAATCAGCCCCAGCATTTT. Residues: CSAIPAMRGNQPQHF.

The chain couples TRBV6-2 or TRBV6-3 to TRBJ2-2; TRBD1 might be the D (5 bases). CDR3 length equals 16 residues. CDR1 is MNHEY and CDR2 is SVGEGT in the germline V gene. V lost 5 bases to trimming and J lost 1 base, with 14 bases between them. CDR3 DNA sequence: TGTGCCAGCAGTCGCGTGGGGCGAGAGAACACCGGGGAGCTGTTTTTT. Translating it yields CASSRVGRENTGELFF.

The chain employs TRBV20-1 and TRBJ1-2; TRBD1 matches 7 bases. The CDR3 loop spans 12 amino acids. The germline gives CDR1 DFQATT, CDR2 SNEGSKA (reference sequence). Trimming cost V 5 bases and J 3 bases; bases outside gene matches: 3. The DNA for the CDR3 is TGCAGTGCTGTCGACAGGGACTATGGCTACACCTTC. Translated, it gives CSAVDRDYGYTF.

J is TRBJ1-6 and V is TRBV20-1, with TRBD1 identical over 7 bases. The CDR3 loop spans 11 amino acids. With V trimmed by 6 bases and J by 10 bases, 3 bases remained unmatched. Germline CDR1 reads DFQATT; CDR2 reads SNEGSKA (reference sequence). CDR3 nucleotides: TGCAGTGCCCAGGACAGGTCACCCCTCCACTTT. Its translation: CSAQDRSPLHF.

The chain uses TRBV9 and TRBJ2-7, with D possibly TRBD1 on 5 matching bases. Germline V gives CDR1 SGDLS, CDR2 YYNGEE. The CDR3 spans 14 residues. The V end was cut by 3 bases, the J end by 3 bases, with 13 bases between. The CDR3 DNA reads TGTGCCAGCAGCGCCGACAGTCTCAACTACGAGCAGTACTTC. This sequence encodes CASSADSLNYEQYF.

This clonotype was detected only once. V gene TRBV7-9 combines with J gene TRBJ1-6, with D possibly matching TRBD1 (5 bases). This CDR3 comprises 15 residues. V was shortened by 5 bases and J by 10 bases, with 18 bases between the two germline ends. Germline assignment: CDR1 SEHNR and CDR2 FQNEAQ (reference sequence). The CDR3 is CASSPLAGGDSPLHF. The CDR3 nucleotides are TGTGCCAGCAGCCCCCTCGCGGGGGGTGACTCACCCCTCCACTTT. The full variable domain, in which reference TRBV7-9 and TRBJ1-6 provide the parts outside the CDR3, is DTGVSQNPRHKITKRGQNVTFRCDPISEHNRLYWYRQTLGQGPEFLTYFQNEAQLEKSRLLSDRFSAERPKGSFSTLEIQRTEQGDSAMYLCASSPLAGGDSPLHFGNGTRLTVT.

V usage is TRBV7-2 and J usage is TRBJ1-6, with D possibly matching TRBD1 (5 bases). Germline V gene sequence: CDR1 SGHTA, CDR2 FQGNSA. The CDR3 runs to 15 residues. V lost 6 bases, J lost 0 bases, and 9 bases lay in between. CDR3: CASRPDSSYNSPLHF. Here the CDR3 DNA reads TGTGCCAGCAGACCAGACAGCTCCTATAATTCACCCCTCCACTTT.

The rearrangement joins TRBV28 to TRBJ2-6; D may correspond to TRBD1 or TRBD2 (5 bases each). The CDR3 consists of 16 residues. The germline CDR1 and CDR2 sequences are MDHEN and SYDVKM. The V end lost 6 bases, the J end lost 0 bases, and 12 bases lay between the germline ends. CDR3 sequence (DNA): TGTGCCAGCAGGGGGACGGACTTCTCTGGGGCCAACGTCCTGACTTTC. It codes for CASRGTDFSGANVLTF.

V is TRBV12-3 or TRBV12-4 and J is TRBJ1-3, with a weak D call TRBD1 (6 bases). The length of the CDR3 is 14 residues. The germline V and J ends were trimmed by 7 bases and 0 bases, with 10 bases remaining between them. DNA for the CDR3: TGTGCCAGCACTGACAGGCTCTCTGGAAACACCATATATTTT. Translated: CASTDRLSGNTIYF.

V gene TRBV20-1 combines with J gene TRBJ2-1, with TRBD2 matching 9 bases. Germline V CDR1 and CDR2: DFQATT, SNEGSKA (reference sequence). V was pared by 3 bases and J by 2 bases, with 11 bases of the junction left unmatched. The CDR3 sequence is 17 residues long. The CDR3 is CSARSASGAQTYNEQFF. The CDR3 nucleotides read TGCAGTGCTAGGTCGGCTAGCGGGGCCCAGACCTACAATGAGCAGTTCTTC.

J is TRBJ1-3 and V is TRBV7-2, with D hard to call. The CDR3 extends over 16 amino acids. Germline V gene lookup returns CDR1 SGHTA and CDR2 FQGNSA. The germline V and J ends were trimmed by 5 bases and 0 bases, with 14 bases remaining between them. Written as DNA, the CDR3 is TGTGCCAGCAGCAAGGCGGGAGCCTCCTCTGGAAACACCATATATTTT. Protein: CASSKAGASSGNTIYF.

The V and J genes are TRBV9 and TRBJ1-3, with D possibly being TRBD1 (5 bases). Trimming took 5 bases from V and 0 from J, leaving 9 bases between them. CDR3 length: 14 amino acids. Germline CDR1 reads SGDLS; CDR2 reads YYNGEE. CDR3 nucleotides: TGTGCCAGCAGTGGGACCTTCTCTGGAAACACCATATATTTT. Protein sequence: CASSGTFSGNTIYF.